The 29 T cell receptor beta chains below all came from one sample that was sequenced in a study of blood T cells in healthy people across ages. For the second PCR, which ran for about 6 to 11 cycles, a sample-barcoded 5' primer and a J-beta primer mix were used. Via MiXCR, TCRdb re-called the 5' RACE reads, giving one row per CDR3 protein. The sample carries about 1.6 million distinct CDR3 sequences, about 31% recorded once. The sample taken for sequencing was blood. Receptor source: a woman in her twenties or thirties in good health.

The chain employs TRBV6-6 and TRBJ1-2; no clear D. V was pared by 6 bases and J by 4 bases, with 15 bases between. CDR1 and CDR2 from the germline V gene are MNHNY and SVGAGI (reference sequence). This CDR3 contains 14 residues. The CDR3 reads CASSPWGAGYGYTF. DNA for the CDR3: TGTGCCAGCAGCCCCTGGGGAGCAGGCTATGGCTACACCTTC.

In this sample, this clonotype turned up a few times. The chain links TRBV6-5 to TRBJ2-1; 8 nucleotides line up with TRBD2. Trimming removed 4 bases from V and 9 bases from J; junction bases left unmatched: 14. This CDR3 has 16 residues. Per germline, CDR1 MNHEY and CDR2 SVGAGI. The CDR3 region has the DNA TGTGCCAGCAGTTCCCCTCGACGGGAGGGTACAGGTGAGCAGTTCTTC. Residues: CASSSPRREGTGEQFF.

This clonotype was seen more than once but under ten times. The chain links TRBV3-1 to TRBJ2-1; 11 bases fit TRBD2. V shed 5 bases, J shed 6 bases, and the junction held 9 bases outside the gene matches. CDR1 LGHDT and CDR2 YNNKEL come from the germline V gene (reference sequence). The CDR3 contains 16 residues. The CDR3 nucleotides are TGTGCCAGCAGCTTTAATTTAGCGGGGGGGCTCAATGAGCAGTTCTTC. It specifies CASSFNLAGGLNEQFF.

This chain joins TRBV12-3 or TRBV12-4 and TRBJ1-2, with TRBD1 as a possible D gene (5 bases). The V end lost 6 bases, the J end lost 8 bases, and 16 bases lay between the germline ends. CDR3 length: 13 residues. This CDR3 reads CASSRGGFGGYTF. The CDR3 DNA reads as TGTGCCAGCAGCCGGGGGGGGTTTGGAGGCTACACCTTC.

The gene calls are TRBV4-2 and TRBJ2-1; D gene unclear. Germline V gene sequence: CDR1 LGHNA, CDR2 YNFKEQ. This CDR3 region has 14 residues. The V end lost 1 base, the J end lost 6 bases, and 10 bases lay between the germline ends. CDR3 bases: TGTGCCAGCAGCCAAGTAAACCAATTCAATGAGCAGTTCTTC. Translated: CASSQVNQFNEQFF.

This clonotype appeared a few times. This chain joins TRBV5-1 and TRBJ2-7; D is undetermined. This CDR3 region has 13 residues. The ends were cut back, 8 bases at V and 0 bases at J, with 12 bases in the middle. CDR1 and CDR2 from the germline V gene are SGHRS and YFSETQ. The CDR3 coding sequence is TGCGCCAGTCGTGGGGTGAGCTCCTACGAGCAGTACTTC. Its translation is CASRGVSSYEQYF.

This clonotype occurred a few times. V gene TRBV20-1 combines with J gene TRBJ2-7; no firm D call. The V gene's germline CDR1 is DFQATT and CDR2 SNEGSKA (reference sequence). The CDR3 sequence is 13 residues long. V was cut by 6 bases and J by 2 bases, with 14 bases left in between. CDR3 sequence: CSAAYSNAYEQYF. DNA for the CDR3: TGCAGTGCAGCCTACAGTAACGCCTACGAGCAGTACTTC.

Comments on this clonotype: A much larger clone lies a single base off, so this may be a read error. The chain uses TRBV29-1 and TRBJ2-7; D is perhaps TRBD1 (6 bases). The CDR3 totals 14 residues. Germline V CDR1 and CDR2: SQVTM, ANQGSEA. The germline V and J ends were trimmed by 0 bases and 5 bases, with 14 bases remaining between them. CDR3 in amino acids: CSVEDVTGRHEQYF. DNA of the CDR3: TGCAGCGTTGAAGATGTCACAGGGAGACACGAGCAGTACTTC.

The rearrangement joins TRBV5-8 to TRBJ1-2; D unclear. This CDR3 contains 10 residues. The germline V gene has CDR1 SGHTS and CDR2 YDEGEE. V lost 8 bases to trimming and J lost 3 bases, with 5 bases between them. CDR3 protein: CARADYGYTF. As DNA, the CDR3 is TGTGCCAGGGCGGACTATGGCTACACCTTC.

The chain uses TRBV2 and TRBJ2-7; 9 nucleotides match TRBD2. Trimming took 6 bases from V and 4 from J; bases not matched to a gene: 13. CDR1 and CDR2 from the germline V gene are SNHLY and FYNNEI. The CDR3 contains 16 residues. CDR3 sequence (DNA): TGTGCCAGCAGACCCCTTGGGCGGGGGGGCTTTTACGAGCAGTACTTC. It translates to CASRPLGRGGFYEQYF.

The genes are TRBV4-2 and TRBJ2-2; the match to TRBD2 covers 8 bases. Germline V gene sequence: CDR1 LGHNA, CDR2 YNFKEQ. V dropped 4 bases and J dropped 1; count of bases not matched to a gene: 11. The CDR3 is 18 residues long. CDR3 bases: TGTGCCAGCAGCCGCGACCTCCTAGCGGGCCTGAACACCGGGGAGCTGTTTTTT. This encodes CASSRDLLAGLNTGELFF.

The V and J genes are TRBV14 and TRBJ2-3; D may be TRBD2 (6 bases). This CDR3 spans 14 amino acids. Germline loops: CDR1 SGHDN, CDR2 FVKESK. V gave up 4 bases and J gave up 6 bases, with 14 bases separating them. The CDR3 DNA follows: TGTGCCAGCAGCCGTGACGGGAGCGTTGATACGCAGTATTTT. It is translated as CASSRDGSVDTQYF.

The gene calls are TRBV5-1 and TRBJ1-2, with 9 positions matching TRBD1. The CDR3 is 17 residues long. The germline V gene encodes CDR1 SGHRS and CDR2 YFSETQ. Unmatched junction bases numbered 14, after V lost 4 bases and J lost 4 bases. The CDR3 protein is CASSVTGTGRGFYGYTF. The CDR3 bases are TGCGCCAGCAGCGTCACCGGGACAGGGAGAGGATTCTATGGCTACACCTTC.

V usage is TRBV3-1 and J usage is TRBJ2-1, with D possibly TRBD1 on 6 matching bases. The CDR3 spans 15 residues. With 0 bases removed from V and 4 bases from J, the gap between germline ends came to 10 bases. The germline CDR1 and CDR2 sequences are LGHDT and YNNKEL (reference sequence). CDR3 sequence (DNA): TGTGCCAGCAGCCAAGATAAAGGGGGATACAATGAGCAGTTCTTC. Protein sequence: CASSQDKGGYNEQFF.

There are many counts of this clonotype. The J gene is TRBJ1-2, the V gene TRBV7-6; perhaps TRBD1 as D (5 bases). Germline CDR1 and CDR2: SGHVS and FNYEAQ. V gave up 2 bases and J gave up 8 bases, with 21 bases separating them. This CDR3 is built from 16 residues. The CDR3 DNA reads as TGTGCCAGCAGCTTAATGTGGGGCGCCCCGAAAGGAGGCTACACCTTC. As protein: CASSLMWGAPKGGYTF.

The chain uses TRBV2 and TRBJ2-5; D unresolved. The CDR3 runs to 12 residues. The germline gives CDR1 SNHLY, CDR2 FYNNEI. V lost 5 bases to trimming and J lost 5 bases, with 9 bases between them. In DNA form, the CDR3 reads TGTGCCAGCAGTCGGGTGTCCGAGACCCAGTACTTC. This sequence encodes CASSRVSETQYF.

This clonotype was found a few times. The chain is built from TRBV20-1 and TRBJ2-7; TRBD1 might be the D (6 bases). Trimming pared 4 bases from V and 3 bases from J, leaving 13 bases between. The germline CDR1 and CDR2 sequences are DFQATT and SNEGSKA (reference sequence). The CDR3 runs 13 residues. The DNA of the CDR3 is TGCAGTGCTAAGAGACAGGCCAACTACGAGCAGTACTTC. Translation gives CSAKRQANYEQYF.

The chain recombines TRBV30 with TRBJ2-3; D tentatively fits TRBD1 or TRBD2 (5 bases each). V lost 4 bases and J lost 0, with 14 bases in between. The CDR3 length is 15 residues. Germline assignment: CDR1 GTSNPN and CDR2 SVGIG (reference sequence). The chain's CDR3 is CAWTGGTSSTDTQYF. CDR3 DNA sequence: TGTGCCTGGACCGGTGGGACCTCGAGCACAGATACGCAGTATTTT.

The V gene is TRBV4-2, the J gene TRBJ2-1, with 14 bases matching TRBD2. The CDR3 sequence is 16 residues long. The germline CDR1 and CDR2 sequences are LGHNA and YNFKEQ. With V trimmed by 4 bases and J by 7 bases, 6 bases remained unmatched. The CDR3 DNA is TGTGCCAGCAGCCCCCGACTAGCGGGGGGGGGAAATGAGCAGTTCTTC. Its protein product is CASSPRLAGGGNEQFF.

This chain links TRBV20-1 with TRBJ2-5, with TRBD2 matching 8 bases. The J call may be faulty, since TRBJ2-7 better matches the DNA end. The CDR3 has 15 amino acids. Looked up from germline, CDR1 is DFQATT and CDR2 is SNEGSKA (reference sequence). In DNA, the CDR3 is TGCAGTGCTAGAGATCTCGCGGGAGGATCCCACGAGCAGTACTTC. Amino acids: CSARDLAGGSHEQYF.

The CDR3 spells CASSQGNGQNTEAFF. The CDR3 coding sequence is TGCGCCAGCAGCCAAGGAAACGGACAAAACACTGAAGCTTTCTTT. The chain employs TRBV4-1 and TRBJ1-1; maybe TRBD1 (5 bases). Trimming took off 1 base at V and 2 bases at J, with 11 bases between the two ends. The CDR3 has 15 residues. Germline loops: CDR1 MGHRA, CDR2 YSYEKL.

The table lists this clonotype with a few counts. This chain connects TRBV7-9 to TRBJ2-7; D unclear. The CDR3 totals 14 residues. Trimming shortened V by 4 bases and J by 11 bases, and 21 bases separated the two germline ends. Germline V gene data show CDR1 as SEHNR and CDR2 as FQNEAQ (reference sequence). DNA of the CDR3: TGTGCCAGCAGCTCCCCTTCAGGCCGGATCACAGAGTACTTC. The encoded protein is CASSSPSGRITEYF.

There are a few counts of this clonotype. The rearrangement joins TRBV25-1 to TRBJ2-7; tentatively, D is TRBD2 (5 bases). Trimming pared 3 bases from V and 5 bases from J, leaving 14 bases between. This CDR3 comprises 14 residues. Germline V gives CDR1 MGHDK, CDR2 SYGVNS. CDR3 protein: CASSDRGGVDEQYF. In DNA form, the CDR3 reads TGTGCCAGCAGTGACCGGGGTGGAGTGGACGAGCAGTACTTC.

This clonotype was seen a handful of times. The chain carries TRBV7-9 and TRBJ1-2, with D possibly being TRBD1 (5 bases). V was pared by 5 bases and J by 1 base, with 26 bases between. Germline CDR1 is SEHNR and CDR2 is FQNEAQ (reference sequence). This CDR3 is 19 amino acids long. The CDR3 sequence: CASSLSTITEGPRNYGYTF. The CDR3 DNA sequence: TGTGCCAGCAGCCTATCCACTATCACAGAGGGACCGCGTAACTATGGCTACACCTTC.

The rearrangement links TRBV2 to TRBJ2-3; 11 positions agree with TRBD2. Germline V CDR1 and CDR2: SNHLY, FYNNEI. Trimming at V came to 6 bases and at J to 4 bases, leaving 6 bases not matched to a gene. This CDR3 contains 15 residues. In DNA form, the CDR3 reads TGTGCCAGCAGCGTTAGCGGGAGGGCGGCAGATACGCAGTATTTT. The encoded protein is CASSVSGRAADTQYF.

V usage is TRBV14 and J usage is TRBJ2-3; TRBD2 agrees at 10 bases. The J segment lost 3 bases and the V segment lost 3 bases, leaving 9 bases of the junction unmatched. The CDR3 sequence is 17 residues long. Germline V gene sequence: CDR1 SGHDN, CDR2 FVKESK. The CDR3, as DNA: TGTGCCAGCAGCCACGAGATACTAGCGGGGAGTACAGATACGCAGTATTTT. The encoded protein is CASSHEILAGSTDTQYF.

The rearrangement joins TRBV12-3 or TRBV12-4 to TRBJ2-7; a possible D gene is TRBD1 (6 bases). The CDR3 consists of 15 residues. Deletions cut 7 bases from V and 2 bases from J, with 18 bases between. The CDR3 is CASKSAARGPYEQYF. In nucleotides, the CDR3 is TGTGCCAGCAAATCAGCGGCCAGGGGTCCCTACGAGCAGTACTTC.

The CDR3 DNA is TGTGCCAGCAGCCAATTGGTCAAAGGCCATAGCAATCAGCCCCAGCATTTT. Amino acids: CASSQLVKGHSNQPQHF. This rearrangement joins TRBV16 to TRBJ1-5; D gene unclear. Germline assignment: CDR1 KGHSY and CDR2 FQNENV. The CDR3 is made up of 17 amino acids. V shed 1 base and J shed 0 bases, with 13 bases lying between them.

The V gene is TRBV3-1, the J gene TRBJ2-3; TRBD2 aligns across 11 bases. CDR1 and CDR2 (germline): LGHDT, YNNKEL (reference sequence). The junction had 11 bases not matched to a gene; V was cut back by 4 bases and J by 5 bases. There are 17 residues in the CDR3. CDR3 DNA sequence: TGTGCCAGCAGCCTGCGCCTTAGCGGGGGGGCCTTAGATACGCAGTATTTT. This gives the protein CASSLRLSGGALDTQYF.